Below, 27 T cell receptor beta chains from the same sample are listed, as sequenced in a study of blood T cell repertoires in COVID-19. The data were produced by immunoSEQ multiplex PCR, yet TCRdb's version contains in-frame clones alone and is incomplete. There are roughly 320,000 clones in the sample; around 92% occur only once, and 1.5% to 2% lies in the top ten. Sample: peripheral blood. Receptors originate from a woman aged 30 to 39 with COVID-19, enrolled during active disease.

This clone was counted once. This chain joins TRBV5-4 and TRBJ2-1; 7 bases agree with TRBD2. J was trimmed by 0 bases and V by 3 bases; bases with no gene match: 3. Germline-derived CDR1 and CDR2 are SGHNT and YYREEE (reference sequence). The CDR3 extends over 15 amino acids. CDR3 sequence reads: CASSSTSLSYNEQFF. The CDR3 region has the DNA TGTGCCAGCAGCTCGACTAGCCTCTCCTACAATGAGCAGTTCTTC.

V and J are TRBV6-4 and TRBJ2-2; 8 bases are a match to TRBD1. This CDR3 has 16 amino acids. Germline CDR1 reads MRHNA; CDR2 reads SNTAGT. V dropped 5 bases and J dropped 5; count of bases not matched to a gene: 10. The CDR3 protein is CASSPRGQSETGELFF. The DNA of the CDR3 is TGTGCCAGCAGTCCCAGGGGGCAGTCAGAGACCGGGGAGCTGTTTTTT.

A single count supports this clone. The J gene is TRBJ1-1, the V gene TRBV19; D is unclear. This CDR3 has 15 residues. CDR1 and CDR2 from the germline V gene are LNHDA and SQIVND (reference sequence). V lost 1 base and J 1 base, leaving 10 bases between the germline ends. The CDR3 DNA reads TGTGCCAGTAGTATAGTGAGCGGAGGGAACACTGAAGCTTTCTTT. Translating it yields CASSIVSGGNTEAFF.

The V call is TRBV6-5, the J call TRBJ1-1, with 7 bases aligning to TRBD1. This CDR3 spans 15 amino acids. V lost 0 bases to trimming and J lost 5 bases; unmatched junction nucleotides: 6. Germline V lookup: CDR1 MNHEY, CDR2 SVGAGI. CDR3 region: CASSYSRQGRTEAFF. In DNA form, the CDR3 reads TGTGCCAGCAGTTACTCGAGACAGGGAAGAACTGAAGCTTTCTTT.

The rearrangement links TRBV28 to TRBJ2-7, with TRBD1 as a possible D gene (5 bases). Germline V gene data show CDR1 as MDHEN and CDR2 as SYDVKM. The CDR3 runs 13 residues. V shed 7 bases and J shed 4 bases, with 14 bases lying between them. The CDR3 region is CASNTYPGYEQYV. CDR3 DNA: TGTGCCAGCAATACGTACCCAGGGTACGAGCAGTACGTC.

The J gene is TRBJ2-6, the V gene TRBV6-6, with 7 bases lining up with TRBD1. Germline CDR1 MNHNY, CDR2 SVGAGI (reference sequence). After removal of 6 bases from V and 4 bases from J, the junction contained 9 bases not matched to a gene. The CDR3 is made up of 16 amino acids. The DNA for the CDR3 is TGTGCCAGCAGCCAGACAGGGTCGTCGGGGGCCAACGTCCTGACTTTC. This codes for CASSQTGSSGANVLTF.

This sequence joins TRBV4-1 and TRBJ1-1; tentatively, D is TRBD1 (5 bases). The CDR3 sequence is 14 residues long. V lost 2 bases and J lost 11, with 18 bases in between. Germline V gives CDR1 MGHRA, CDR2 YSYEKL. The CDR3 nucleotides read TGCGCCAGCAGCCAACCTCAAGGGGCCCGGGAGGCTTTCTTT. This translates into CASSQPQGAREAFF.

V is TRBV6-5 and J is TRBJ1-5; D remains unclear. Trimming shortened V by 8 bases and J by 3 bases, and 14 bases separated the two germline ends. From germline, CDR1 is MNHEY and CDR2 SVGAGI. The CDR3 has 14 amino acids. CDR3 protein: CASRGQGLNQPQHF. The CDR3, as DNA: TGTGCCAGCCGAGGGCAAGGTCTCAATCAGCCCCAGCATTTT.

The chain couples TRBV11-2 to TRBJ2-3; 11 nucleotides match TRBD2. V shed 3 bases and J 4 bases; nucleotides not matched to a gene: 9. Germline CDR1 and CDR2: SGHAT and FQNNGV. The CDR3 totals 17 residues. CDR3 nucleotide sequence: TGTGCCAGCAGCTTCCGGACTAGCGGGTACTCCGCAGATACGCAGTATTTT. This codes for CASSFRTSGYSADTQYF.

The V and J genes are TRBV5-1 and TRBJ1-1, with D tentatively TRBD1 (6 bases). The germline V and J ends were trimmed by 4 bases and 0 bases, with 19 bases remaining between them. CDR1 and CDR2 (germline): SGHRS, YFSETQ. This CDR3 is built from 17 residues. The CDR3 reads CASSMVGTLSLNTEAFF. The DNA for the CDR3 is TGCGCCAGCAGCATGGTAGGGACATTATCATTGAACACTGAAGCTTTCTTT.

The V gene is TRBV5-4, the J gene TRBJ1-2; no firm D call. Germline values: CDR1 SGHNT, CDR2 YYREEE (reference sequence). V lost 7 bases and J 3 bases, leaving 10 bases between the germline ends. The CDR3 sequence is 12 residues long. CDR3 nucleotide sequence: TGTGCCAGCCAGGTCGGGGACTATGGCTACACCTTC. This codes for CASQVGDYGYTF.

This clone appeared once. J is TRBJ2-2 and V is TRBV11-2; unclear D gene. Germline CDR1 reads SGHAT; CDR2 reads FQNNGV. This CDR3 contains 12 residues. Trimming removed 5 bases at V and 7 bases at J, with 8 bases between. The CDR3 spells CASSPNRGELFF. The CDR3 nucleotides are TGTGCCAGCAGCCCTAATCGCGGGGAGCTGTTTTTT.

This chain links TRBV2 with TRBJ1-4; D ambiguous. Germline assignment: CDR1 SNHLY and CDR2 FYNNEI. CDR3 size: 13 residues. V was clipped by 6 bases and J by 5 bases, with 10 bases between them. The CDR3 reads CASSHTPNEKLFF. The DNA for the CDR3 is TGTGCCAGCAGCCACACACCGAATGAAAAACTGTTTTTT. Complete variable domain (other parts from reference TRBV2 and TRBJ1-4): EPEVTQTPSHQVTQMGQEVILRCVPISNHLYFYWYRQILGQKVEFLVSFYNNEISEKSEIFDDQFSVERPDGSNFTLKIRSTKLEDSAMYFCASSHTPNEKLFFGSGTQLSVL.

This clone occurred once. V gene TRBV19 combines with J gene TRBJ1-5; tentatively, D is TRBD1 (6 bases). The CDR3 runs 15 residues. Trimming left V 7 bases short and J 3 bases short, with 16 bases between. The germline V gene encodes CDR1 LNHDA and CDR2 SQIVND (reference sequence). CDR3 protein: CASTNLDSYNQPQHF. The CDR3 coding sequence is TGTGCCAGTACCAACCTGGACAGCTACAATCAGCCCCAGCATTTT.

This chain uses TRBV2 with TRBJ1-4; the match to TRBD1 covers 7 bases. V shed 4 bases, J shed 8 bases, and the junction held 10 bases outside the gene matches. This CDR3 spans 15 amino acids. The germline CDR1 and CDR2 sequences are SNHLY and FYNNEI. The CDR3 loop is CASSGVTGVGEKLFF. CDR3 DNA: TGTGCCAGCAGTGGTGTAACAGGGGTGGGGGAAAAACTGTTTTTT.

The gene calls are TRBV9 and TRBJ2-7; TRBD1 matches 7 bases. The CDR3 runs 17 residues. The junction had 9 bases not matched to a gene; V was cut back by 0 bases and J by 0 bases. CDR1 is SGDLS, CDR2 YYNGEE, per germline. CDR3 sequence: CASSVGERDRSSYEQYF. For the CDR3, the DNA is TGTGCCAGCAGCGTAGGGGAACGGGACAGAAGCTCCTACGAGCAGTACTTC.

V and J are TRBV21-1 and TRBJ2-7; TRBD1 reflects the table's D call only, with no check against the DNA. TRBV21-1 has pseudogene status. The CDR3 loop spans 15 amino acids. Written as DNA, the CDR3 is TGTGCCAGCAGCAAACCGGGACAAATGGAATACGAGCAGTACTTC. Translating it yields CASSKPGQMEYEQYF.

This clone was detected only once. The rearrangement uses TRBV10-1 and TRBJ1-4, with TRBD1 matching over 10 bases. V lost 6 bases, J lost 2 bases, and 6 bases stayed unmatched. The CDR3 is made up of 16 amino acids. Germline CDR1 reads WNHNN; CDR2 reads SYGVQD (reference sequence). CDR3 residues: CASSPGTGATNEKLFF. The DNA of the CDR3 is TGCGCCAGCAGCCCAGGGACAGGGGCGACTAATGAAAAACTGTTTTTT.

This rearrangement joins TRBV2 to TRBJ1-5; D is unclear. Trimming removed 4 bases from V and 0 bases from J, with 10 bases in between. The CDR3 covers 15 residues. Germline V gene sequence: CDR1 SNHLY, CDR2 FYNNEI. In nucleotides, the CDR3 is TGTGCCAGCAGTGGAAAACAGTATAGCAATCAGCCCCAGCATTTT. Translated, it gives CASSGKQYSNQPQHF.

Turning to this clone: A junction end diverges from the germline sequence, so it may reflect a read error. Other DNA sequences in the sample encode the same CDR3. The rearrangement links TRBV14 to TRBJ1-5; no reliable D call. This CDR3 is 15 amino acids long. In germline, CDR1 is SGHDN, CDR2 FVKESK. CDR3 amino acids: CASSQGGGRNQPQHF. Written as DNA, the CDR3 is TGTGCCAGTAGCCAAGGTGGAGGGAGAAATCAGCCCCAGCATTTT.

The chain couples TRBV3-1 (or the pseudogene TRBV3-2) to TRBJ1-5; no definite D call. V was pared by 3 bases and J by 6 bases, with 6 bases between. This CDR3 is 12 amino acids long. Looked up from germline, CDR1 is LGHDT and CDR2 is YNNKEL (reference sequence). DNA of the CDR3: TGTGCCAGCAGCCAGGGCGTTCAGCCCCAGCATTTT. Translation gives CASSQGVQPQHF.

The genes are TRBV6-5 and TRBJ1-2; TRBD1 matches 10 bases. V was pared by 6 bases and J by 8 bases, with 9 bases of the junction left unmatched. The CDR3 covers 14 residues. CDR1 is MNHEY, CDR2 SVGAGI, per germline. The CDR3 spells CASRTTGGSSGYTF. The DNA of the CDR3 is TGTGCCAGCAGAACGACAGGGGGCTCATCCGGCTACACCTTC.

V gene TRBV2 combines with J gene TRBJ1-1; possible D gene TRBD1, 6 bases. Trimming took 3 bases from V and 0 from J, leaving 17 bases between them. The CDR3 consists of 17 residues. Germline V gene sequence: CDR1 SNHLY, CDR2 FYNNEI. CDR3 sequence: CASSDSATGIMNTEAFF. The CDR3 bases are TGTGCCAGCAGTGATTCTGCGACAGGAATAATGAACACTGAAGCTTTCTTT. The variable domain in full, completed from reference TRBV2 and TRBJ1-1, reads EPEVTQTPSHQVTQMGQEVILRCVPISNHLYFYWYRQILGQKVEFLVSFYNNEISEKSEIFDDQFSVERPDGSNFTLKIRSTKLEDSAMYFCASSDSATGIMNTEAFFGQGTRLTVV.

The chain combines TRBV19 with TRBJ1-1; D not certain. Germline V lookup: CDR1 LNHDA, CDR2 SQIVND (reference sequence). Trimming left V 8 bases short and J 5 bases short, with 12 bases between. The CDR3 covers 12 residues. The CDR3 sequence is CASLGSWTEAFF. DNA of the CDR3: TGTGCCAGTCTAGGGAGTTGGACTGAAGCTTTCTTT. The variable domain in full, with the rest retrieved from reference TRBV19 and TRBJ1-1, is DGGITQSPKYLFRKEGQNVTLSCEQNLNHDAMYWYRQDPGQGLRLIYYSQIVNDFQKGDIAEGYSVSREKKESFPLTVTSAQKNPTAFYLCASLGSWTEAFFGQGTRLTVV.

This chain uses TRBV11-3 with TRBJ1-2; TRBD1 aligns across 7 bases. CDR1 is SGHNT, CDR2 YENEEA, per germline. Losses at the gene ends were 2 bases for V and 4 bases for J; bases not matched to a gene: 7. The CDR3 runs 15 residues. The CDR3 sequence is CASSLNRGAAYGYTF. The CDR3 DNA sequence: TGTGCCAGCAGCTTAAACAGGGGCGCAGCCTATGGCTACACCTTC.

The rearrangement uses TRBV6-1 and TRBJ1-4; 8 bases map to TRBD1. There are 15 residues in the CDR3. J lost 7 bases, V lost 2 bases, and 6 bases had no gene match. Germline V gene lookup returns CDR1 MNHNS and CDR2 SASEGT. CDR3 protein: CASSEIGQGGEKLFF. The CDR3 coding sequence is TGTGCCAGCAGTGAAATAGGACAGGGCGGTGAAAAACTGTTTTTT.

The chain is built from TRBV5-1 and TRBJ1-2; D may be TRBD1 (6 bases). Per the germline V gene, CDR1 is SGHRS and CDR2 is YFSETQ. There are 15 residues in the CDR3. Trimming removed 4 bases from V and 6 bases from J, with 19 bases in between. The DNA for the CDR3 is TGCGCCAGCAGCAACGTCTTGGGGGCCATAGATGGCTACACCTTC. It codes for CASSNVLGAIDGYTF.